Following are 8 T cell receptor beta chains from one sample sequenced in a study of CD8 T cells in ankylosing spondylitis. MiXCR, applied by TCRdb to the 5' RACE reads, yields one record per CDR3 protein. The profile shows over 110,000 distinct CDR3 sequences, approximately 9.2% of them singletons. Sequenced input: synovial fluid, either unsorted or a sorted T cell fraction (not recorded which). All receptors derive from a male donor with ankylosing spondylitis.

This clonotype was seen only a few times. V gene TRBV5-1 combines with J gene TRBJ2-1; possible D gene TRBD2, 5 bases. CDR1 is SGHRS and CDR2 is YFSETQ in the germline V gene. V was cut by 2 bases and J by 5 bases, with 14 bases left in between. CDR3 size: 15 residues. As DNA, the CDR3 is TGCGCCAGCAGCTTTGCCGGGATGGGAAACAATGAGCAGTTCTTC. As protein: CASSFAGMGNNEQFF.

V and J are TRBV2 and TRBJ2-5; D is perhaps TRBD2 (6 bases). V was clipped by 8 bases and J by 2 bases, with 12 bases between them. The CDR3 consists of 13 residues. Germline V gene sequence: CDR1 SNHLY, CDR2 FYNNEI. CDR3 in DNA: TGTGCCAGCTCGGGAGAGGGGCAAGAGACCCAGTACTTC. It specifies CASSGEGQETQYF.

The gene calls are TRBV20-1 and TRBJ2-4; D is undetermined. V was clipped by 0 bases and J by 7 bases, with 7 bases between them. The CDR3 totals 12 residues. The germline V gene encodes CDR1 DFQATT and CDR2 SNEGSKA (reference sequence). In DNA form, the CDR3 reads TGCAGTGCTAGAGATCTTGGGAACATTCAGTACTTC. Protein sequence: CSARDLGNIQYF.

The V call is TRBV11-2, the J call TRBJ2-1; D unresolved. The ends were cut back, 4 bases at V and 3 bases at J, with 10 bases in the middle. CDR1 SGHAT and CDR2 FQNNGV come from the germline V gene. This CDR3 region has 14 residues. Written as DNA, the CDR3 is TGTGCCAGCAGCTCTGACACCTACTACAATGAGCAGTTCTTC. It is translated as CASSSDTYYNEQFF.

This clonotype was found a few times. The chain uses TRBV5-1 and TRBJ1-4; D might be TRBD1 (6 bases). Per germline, CDR1 SGHRS and CDR2 YFSETQ. The CDR3 runs 13 residues. The V end was cut by 8 bases, the J end by 5 bases, with 13 bases between. The CDR3 DNA sequence: TGCGCCAGTAGGGGGGACACGAATGAAAAACTGTTTTTT. It codes for CASRGDTNEKLFF.

Many counts were recorded for this clonotype. The chain joins TRBV20-1 to TRBJ2-2; D not resolved. V dropped 3 bases and J dropped 0 bases, with 8 bases sitting between them. This CDR3 has 14 amino acids. The V gene's germline CDR1 is DFQATT and CDR2 SNEGSKA (reference sequence). The CDR3 DNA sequence: TGCAGTGCTAGTCGTCGGGCGAACACCGGGGAGCTGTTTTTT. It yields the protein CSASRRANTGELFF.

The chain has TRBV4-2 and TRBJ1-2, with no clear D. CDR1 and CDR2 (germline): LGHNA, YNFKEQ. Trimming stripped 0 bases from V and 8 bases from J, with 10 bases between. The CDR3 consists of 13 residues. The CDR3 sequence: CASSQEGRGGYTF. CDR3 in DNA: TGTGCCAGCAGCCAAGAGGGGAGAGGAGGCTACACCTTC.

This clonotype was recorded at least ten times. The chain links TRBV7-2 to TRBJ1-3; D is uncertain. Germline V CDR1 and CDR2: SGHTA, FQGNSA. Trimming pared 5 bases from V and 1 base from J, leaving 18 bases between. The CDR3 sequence is 17 residues long. The CDR3 nucleotides read TGTGCCAGCAGCCCTTATGGAGGGCTGCGATCTGGAAACACCATATATTTT. Translating gives CASSPYGGLRSGNTIYF.